A selection of T cell receptor beta chains follows, all from one sample in a study of T-cell memory formation after mild COVID-19. MiXCR was run by TCRdb on the 5' RACE reads, yielding one entry per CDR3 protein. The data hold 200,000 to 250,000 distinct CDR3 sequences, with 9.5% observed a single time. Sequenced sample: PBMCs or a T cell subset sorted from them (not recorded which). The receptors here all came from a young man who had mild COVID-19 (a few samples of this study predate the infection). Cell type and time point are not known. Both conserved end residues are part of each CDR3. The D gene is left open where the match is weak. Clone size, where shown, is once, few, many, or a class for clones that have expanded.

clone size: NA; D gene: NA; V gene: TRBV4-3; J gene: TRBJ1-3; CDR3 protein: CASSPSGTSGNTIYF; CDR3 DNA: TGCGCCAGCAGCCCCTCGGGGACCTCTGGAAACACCATATATTTT
clone size: NA; D gene: NA; V gene: TRBV3-1; J gene: TRBJ2-1; CDR3 protein: CASSATMSEQFF; CDR3 DNA: TGTGCCAGCAGCGCCACCATGAGTGAGCAGTTCTTC
clone size: few; D gene: NA; V gene: TRBV11-2; J gene: TRBJ2-2; CDR3 protein: CASSLEATYTGELFF; CDR3 DNA: TGTGCCAGCAGCTTAGAGGCCACCTACACCGGGGAGCTGTTTTTT
clone size: NA; D gene: TRBD1; V gene: TRBV24-1; J gene: TRBJ1-2; CDR3 protein: CATSDFGTAYGYTF; CDR3 DNA: TGTGCCACCAGTGATTTTGGGACAGCCTATGGCTACACCTTC
clone size: few; D gene: NA; V gene: TRBV30; J gene: TRBJ1-2; CDR3 protein: CAWSVASGGYTF; CDR3 DNA: TGTGCCTGGAGTGTCGCATCCGGTGGCTACACCTTC
clone size: NA; D gene: NA; V gene: TRBV4-3; J gene: TRBJ1-2; CDR3 protein: CASSQGREYGYTF; CDR3 DNA: TGCGCCAGCAGCCAGGGACGGGAATATGGCTACACCTTC
clone size: many; D gene: NA; V gene: TRBV7-2; J gene: TRBJ2-1; CDR3 protein: CASSLKSRNEQFF; CDR3 DNA: TGTGCCAGCAGCTTAAAAAGTAGAAATGAGCAGTTCTTC
clone size: many; D gene: TRBD2; V gene: TRBV5-1; J gene: TRBJ2-3; CDR3 protein: CASSPAGTSGGRTQYF; CDR3 DNA: TGCGCCAGCAGCCCCGCCGGGACTAGCGGGGGGAGGACGCAGTATTTT
clone size: few; D gene: NA; V gene: TRBV7-9; J gene: TRBJ2-3; CDR3 protein: CASSFSSSTDTQYF; CDR3 DNA: TGTGCCAGCAGCTTCTCCTCTAGCACAGATACGCAGTATTTT
clone size: many; D gene: NA; V gene: TRBV20-1; J gene: TRBJ2-2; CDR3 protein: CSAREASPGELFF; CDR3 DNA: TGCAGTGCTAGAGAGGCGAGTCCCGGGGAGCTGTTTTTT
clone size: NA; D gene: NA; V gene: TRBV6-6; J gene: TRBJ2-1; CDR3 protein: CASSPRDSQFF; CDR3 DNA: TGTGCCAGCTCCCCTCGGGACTCGCAGTTCTTC
clone size: NA; D gene: TRBD2; V gene: TRBV20-1; J gene: TRBJ2-3; CDR3 protein: CSARKLAGGTDTQYF; CDR3 DNA: TGCAGTGCTAGAAAGCTAGCGGGGGGTACAGATACGCAGTATTTT
clone size: NA; D gene: TRBD1; V gene: TRBV19; J gene: TRBJ2-4; CDR3 protein: CASSILDRGENIQYF; CDR3 DNA: TGTGCCAGTAGTATCCTCGACAGGGGAGAAAACATTCAGTACTTC
clone size: few; D gene: NA; V gene: TRBV18; J gene: TRBJ1-1; CDR3 protein: CASSPTGYTEAFF; CDR3 DNA: TGTGCCAGCTCACCCACAGGCTACACTGAAGCTTTCTTT
clone size: many; D gene: NA; V gene: TRBV12-3/TRBV12-4; J gene: TRBJ1-1; CDR3 protein: CASSFPPEDTEAFF; CDR3 DNA: TGTGCCAGCAGTTTCCCCCCGGAGGACACTGAAGCTTTCTTT
clone size: many; D gene: NA; V gene: TRBV5-1; J gene: TRBJ1-2; CDR3 protein: CASSLGQAHYGYTF; CDR3 DNA: TGCGCCAGCAGCTTGGGTCAGGCCCACTATGGCTACACCTTC
clone size: few; D gene: TRBD2; V gene: TRBV5-1; J gene: TRBJ2-3; CDR3 protein: CASSFQRGASTDTQYF; CDR3 DNA: TGCGCCAGCAGCTTCCAGCGGGGAGCTAGCACAGATACGCAGTATTTT
clone size: NA; D gene: NA; V gene: TRBV4-3; J gene: TRBJ1-3; CDR3 protein: CASSPGWGAGNTIYF; CDR3 DNA: TGCGCCAGCAGCCCAGGGTGGGGGGCTGGAAACACCATATATTTT
clone size: NA; D gene: NA; V gene: TRBV5-1; J gene: TRBJ2-7; CDR3 protein: CASSRQGGGRSYEQYF; CDR3 DNA: TGCGCCAGCAGCCGTCAGGGCGGAGGTCGCTCCTACGAGCAGTACTTC
clone size: few; D gene: NA; V gene: TRBV12-3/TRBV12-4; J gene: TRBJ2-3; CDR3 protein: CASTSRAADTQYF; CDR3 DNA: TGTGCCAGCACCTCCCGGGCCGCAGATACGCAGTATTTT
clone size: NA; D gene: TRBD2; V gene: TRBV20-1; J gene: TRBJ2-1; CDR3 protein: CSAQVDLAGRDNEQFF; CDR3 DNA: TGCAGTGCTCAAGTCGATCTAGCGGGGAGAGACAATGAGCAGTTCTTC
clone size: many; D gene: NA; V gene: TRBV11-2; J gene: TRBJ2-1; CDR3 protein: CASSFGTSSTYNEQFF; CDR3 DNA: TGTGCCAGCAGCTTCGGGACATCTAGCACCTACAATGAGCAGTTCTTC